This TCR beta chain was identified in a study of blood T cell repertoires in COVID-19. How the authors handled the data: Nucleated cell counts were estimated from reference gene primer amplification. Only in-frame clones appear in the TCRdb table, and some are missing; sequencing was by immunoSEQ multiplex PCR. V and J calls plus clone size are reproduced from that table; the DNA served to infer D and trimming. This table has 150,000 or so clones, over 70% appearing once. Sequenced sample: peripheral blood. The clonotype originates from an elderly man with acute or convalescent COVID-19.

CDR3 in DNA: TGTGCCACCAGCAGAGATCTAGACAGGAACGAGCAGTACTTC. Protein product: CATSRDLDRNEQYF. The chain recombines TRBV15 with TRBJ2-7, with D tentatively TRBD1 (6 bases). Germline CDR1 and CDR2: LNHNV and YYDKDF (reference sequence). V shed 0 bases and J shed 5 bases, with 11 bases lying between them. There are 14 residues in the CDR3.